These 9 T cell receptor beta chains came from one sample sequenced in a study of blood T cell repertoires in COVID-19. Clones were read by immunoSEQ multiplex PCR, and TCRdb kept only the in-frame ones, dropping some. The table lists about 210,000 clones, around 87% of them singletons, with 7.2% in the top ten. Material for sequencing was PBMCs or T cells enriched from blood (not recorded which). Every receptor here comes from a man aged 25-40 years in a cohort exposed to, infected with or recovered from COVID-19 (not recorded which).

The CDR3 is CASSFGGDQPQHF. In DNA form, the CDR3 reads TGTGCCAGCAGTTTTGGCGGGGATCAGCCCCAGCATTTT. The chain employs TRBV27 and TRBJ1-5; no clear D gene. Germline V CDR1 and CDR2: MNHEY, SMNVEV (reference sequence). The CDR3 sequence is 13 residues long. Trimming shortened V by 3 bases and J by 5 bases, and 8 bases separated the two germline ends.

V is TRBV24-1 and J is TRBJ2-1; D gene ambiguous. The CDR3 sequence is 14 residues long. Per the germline V gene, CDR1 is KGHDR and CDR2 is SFDVKD. The V end was cut by 0 bases, the J end by 9 bases, with 11 bases between. This chain's CDR3 is CATSDLNGVGEQFF. The CDR3 region has the DNA TGTGCCACCAGTGATTTGAATGGTGTCGGTGAGCAGTTCTTC.

This chain uses TRBV5-1 with TRBJ2-7, with TRBD2 matching over 7 bases. V lost 0 bases, J lost 2 bases, and 5 bases stayed unmatched. Germline loops: CDR1 SGHRS, CDR2 YFSETQ. The CDR3 has 15 residues. The CDR3 coding sequence is TGCGCCAGCAGCTTGGTTGGCGGGAGTACCTACGAGCAGTACTTC. It is translated as CASSLVGGSTYEQYF.

V usage is TRBV24-1 and J usage is TRBJ1-5; 9 bases map to TRBD1. The ends lost 4 bases at V and 7 bases at J; junction bases unmatched: 4. In germline, CDR1 is KGHDR, CDR2 SFDVKD. CDR3 length: 14 amino acids. CDR3 bases: TGTGCCACCAGTGAAACAGGGGGCGCGCAGCCCCAGCATTTT. Translating it yields CATSETGGAQPQHF.

This chain uses TRBV11-2 with TRBJ2-5, with TRBD1 identical over 7 bases. The length of the CDR3 is 14 residues. V shed 1 base, J shed 5 bases, and the junction held 4 bases outside the gene matches. Germline values: CDR1 SGHAT, CDR2 FQNNGV. The CDR3 nucleotides read TGTGCCAGCAGCTTAGGAGGGGGCGGGGAGACCCAGTACTTC. Encoded protein: CASSLGGGGETQYF. The full variable domain, completed using reference TRBV11-2 and TRBJ2-5, is EAGVAQSPRYKIIEKRQSVAFWCNPISGHATLYWYQQILGQGPKLLIQFQNNGVVDDSQLPKDRFSAERLKGVDSTLKIQPAKLEDSAVYLCASSLGGGGETQYFGPGTRLLVL.

The chain combines TRBV5-1 with TRBJ1-2; no reliable D call. Deletions cut 4 bases from V and 0 bases from J, with 7 bases between. Germline-derived CDR1 and CDR2 are SGHRS and YFSETQ. This CDR3 region has 13 residues. The CDR3 DNA reads TGCGCCAGCAGCGAGGGATCTAACTATGGCTACACCTTC. It translates to CASSEGSNYGYTF.

The chain is built from TRBV9 and TRBJ2-1, with 9 bases that match TRBD2. The CDR3 totals 15 residues. Looked up from germline, CDR1 is SGDLS and CDR2 is YYNGEE. The V gene end was trimmed by 0 bases and the J gene end by 6 bases; junction bases not matched to a gene: 4. CDR3 coding DNA: TGTGCCAGCAGCGTAGAGGGACTAGCATTCAATGAGCAGTTCTTC. It yields the protein CASSVEGLAFNEQFF.

The V call is TRBV28, the J call TRBJ2-5; D remains unclear. Germline loops: CDR1 MDHEN, CDR2 SYDVKM. The CDR3 contains 14 residues. Trimming stripped 5 bases from V and 5 bases from J, with 15 bases between. The chain's CDR3 is CASSLEGPPETQYF. CDR3 bases: TGTGCCAGCAGTCTAGAAGGCCCCCCCGAGACCCAGTACTTC.

V usage is TRBV2 and J usage is TRBJ1-1; D not resolved. Per the germline V gene, CDR1 is SNHLY and CDR2 is FYNNEI. This CDR3 comprises 15 residues. Trimming removed 4 bases from V and 0 bases from J, with 12 bases in between. In nucleotides, the CDR3 is TGTGCCAGCAGTGTCGAAGCTGAGGTGAACACTGAAGCTTTCTTT. The encoded protein is CASSVEAEVNTEAFF.